This T cell receptor beta chain was recorded in a study of T cell repertoires in cytomegalovirus infection. Study at large: Shared public TCR beta signatures pointed to both CMV infection and a matching HLA type.

With V trimmed by 5 bases and J by 7 bases, 7 bases remained unmatched. CDR3 length: 15 residues. Per germline, CDR1 PRHDT and CDR2 FYEKMQ (reference sequence). A remark on this clonotype: The antigen is not known.

TCRdb independently ran MiXCR on the reads; one entry per CDR3 protein. Of approximately 500,000 distinct CDR3 sequences in the sample, 15% to 20% are singletons; the top ten hold approximately 24%. Findings and caveats of the study: Frequencies of public TCR beta families were cumulated, and this identified carriers of CMV plus the relevant HLA. Dominating the ex vivo response were TCR beta clonotypes that were CMV-specific and HLA-C-restricted.

Sequences were obtained from CD8+ T cells from PBMCs. The rearrangement uses TRBV13 and TRBJ1-4, with TRBD1 matching over 10 bases. The receptor was isolated from a human donor in good health (CMV status not recorded). Some clones in this sample may be carry-over from other donors' samples. The CDR3 coding sequence is TGTGCCAGCAGCAGTGACAGGGGGCGAGTTGAAAAACTGTTTTTT. Amino acid sequence: CASSSDRGRVEKLFF.